The present T cell receptor beta chain was sequenced within a study of blood T cells in healthy people across ages. A second PCR, run for about 7 to 11 cycles, used a sample-barcoded 5' primer plus a J-beta primer mix. TCRdb processed the 5' RACE reads anew with MiXCR; each CDR3 protein has one entry. The sample holds approximately 730,000 distinct CDR3 sequences, roughly 47% seen once. This clonotype was counted a single time. Compared with germline, one end of the junction differs, possibly owing to a read error. The length of the CDR3 is 15 residues. Germline CDR1 is SGHTA and CDR2 is FQGNSA. The chain links TRBV7-2 to TRBJ1-2, with unresolved D. This TCR was sampled from a woman aged 55-70 years in good health. The sample was blood. In nucleotides, the CDR3 is TGTGCCTGCAGCTTAGAACGGGGAACGGGCTATGGCTACACCTTC. It encodes CACSLERGTGYGYTF.